The TCR beta chain under discussion was sequenced for a study of immune evolution from preneoplasia to lung adenocarcinoma. In this sample, this clone turned up a few times. Its antigen is not identified. Study-wide findings and caveats: Highest clonality occurred in KRAS-mutant, not EGFR-mutant or double wild-type, nodules.

The length of the CDR3 is 12 residues. Trimming removed 11 bases from V and 6 bases from J, with 14 bases in between. Germline CDR1 is SGHTA and CDR2 is FQGNSA. TCRdb keeps only in-frame clones here, not all; method: immunoSEQ multiplex PCR. The sample lists around 25,000 clones, around 70% occurring once. This sequence originates from a person in their sixties with invasive lung adenocarcinoma. Some clones in this sample may be carry-over from other donors' samples. The sequenced material came from FFPE invasive lung adenocarcinoma tissue. The chain has TRBV7-2 and TRBJ1-3; a weak D match, TRBD1 (6 bases). Written as DNA, the CDR3 is TGTGCCTGGGGGCAGGGCTTAAACACCATATATTTT. The encoded protein is CAWGQGLNTIYF.